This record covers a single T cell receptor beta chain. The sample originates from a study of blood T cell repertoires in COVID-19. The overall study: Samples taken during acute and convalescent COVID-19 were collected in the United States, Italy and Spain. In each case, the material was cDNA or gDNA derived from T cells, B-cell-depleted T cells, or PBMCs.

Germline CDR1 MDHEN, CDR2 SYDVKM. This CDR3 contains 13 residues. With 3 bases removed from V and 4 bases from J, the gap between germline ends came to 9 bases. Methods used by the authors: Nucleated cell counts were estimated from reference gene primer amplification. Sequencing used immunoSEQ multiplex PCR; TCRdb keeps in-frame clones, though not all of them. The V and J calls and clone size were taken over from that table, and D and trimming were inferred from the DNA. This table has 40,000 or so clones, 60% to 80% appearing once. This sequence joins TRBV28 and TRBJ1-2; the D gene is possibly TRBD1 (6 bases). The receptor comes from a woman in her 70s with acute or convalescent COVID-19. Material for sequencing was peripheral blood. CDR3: CASSFLRGYGYTF. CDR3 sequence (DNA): TGTGCCAGCAGTTTCCTCAGGGGCTATGGCTACACCTTC.